This T cell receptor (beta chain) was observed in a study of blood T cell repertoires in COVID-19. The length of the CDR3 is 18 residues. Germline V gene lookup returns CDR1 MNHEY and CDR2 SVGEGT. The trim removed 5 bases at V and 2 bases at J, leaving 13 bases unmatched. Only in-frame clones appear in the TCRdb table, and some are missing; sequencing was by immunoSEQ multiplex PCR. Among about 300,000 clones, about nine tenths were seen once, and the ten largest hold 1.8%. The V and J genes are TRBV6-2 or TRBV6-3 and TRBJ2-1; 9 nucleotides align to TRBD1. The receptor was isolated from a woman aged 25 to 39 with COVID-19, enrolled during active disease. The sequenced material came from peripheral blood. This CDR3 reads CASSPGTGYEVTYNEQFF. CDR3 in DNA: TGTGCCAGCAGTCCCGGGACAGGGTACGAGGTGACCTACAATGAGCAGTTCTTC.